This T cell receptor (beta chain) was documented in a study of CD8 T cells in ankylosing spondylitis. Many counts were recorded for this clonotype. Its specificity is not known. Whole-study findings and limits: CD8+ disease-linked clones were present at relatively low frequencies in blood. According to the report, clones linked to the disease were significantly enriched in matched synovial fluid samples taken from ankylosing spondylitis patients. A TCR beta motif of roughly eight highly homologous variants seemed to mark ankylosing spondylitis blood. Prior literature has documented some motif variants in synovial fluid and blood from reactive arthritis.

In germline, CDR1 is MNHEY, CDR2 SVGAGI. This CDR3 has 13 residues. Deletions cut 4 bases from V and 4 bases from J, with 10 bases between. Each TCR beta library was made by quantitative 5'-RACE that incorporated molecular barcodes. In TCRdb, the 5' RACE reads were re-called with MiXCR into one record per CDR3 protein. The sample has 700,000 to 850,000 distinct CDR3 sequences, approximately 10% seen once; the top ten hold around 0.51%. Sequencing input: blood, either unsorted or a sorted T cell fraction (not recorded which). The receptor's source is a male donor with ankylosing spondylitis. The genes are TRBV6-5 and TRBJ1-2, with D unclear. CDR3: CASSSRLFYGYTF. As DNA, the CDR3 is TGTGCCAGCAGTTCCCGACTGTTCTATGGCTACACCTTC.